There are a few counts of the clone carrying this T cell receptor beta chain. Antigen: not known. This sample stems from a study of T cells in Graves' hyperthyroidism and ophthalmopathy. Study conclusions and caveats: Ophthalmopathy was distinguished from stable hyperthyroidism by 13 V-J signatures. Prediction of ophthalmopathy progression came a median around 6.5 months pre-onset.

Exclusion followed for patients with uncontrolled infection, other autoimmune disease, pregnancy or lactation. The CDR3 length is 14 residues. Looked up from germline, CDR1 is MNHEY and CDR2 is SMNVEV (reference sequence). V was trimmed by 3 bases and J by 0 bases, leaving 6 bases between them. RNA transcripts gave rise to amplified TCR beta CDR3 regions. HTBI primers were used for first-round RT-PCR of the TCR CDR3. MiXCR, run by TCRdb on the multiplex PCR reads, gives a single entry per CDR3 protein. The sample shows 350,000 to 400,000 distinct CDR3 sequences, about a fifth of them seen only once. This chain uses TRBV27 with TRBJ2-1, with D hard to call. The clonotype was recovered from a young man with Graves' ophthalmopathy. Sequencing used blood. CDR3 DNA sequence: TGTGCCAGCAGTTTCACGAGCTCCTACAATGAGCAGTTCTTC. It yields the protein CASSFTSSYNEQFF.